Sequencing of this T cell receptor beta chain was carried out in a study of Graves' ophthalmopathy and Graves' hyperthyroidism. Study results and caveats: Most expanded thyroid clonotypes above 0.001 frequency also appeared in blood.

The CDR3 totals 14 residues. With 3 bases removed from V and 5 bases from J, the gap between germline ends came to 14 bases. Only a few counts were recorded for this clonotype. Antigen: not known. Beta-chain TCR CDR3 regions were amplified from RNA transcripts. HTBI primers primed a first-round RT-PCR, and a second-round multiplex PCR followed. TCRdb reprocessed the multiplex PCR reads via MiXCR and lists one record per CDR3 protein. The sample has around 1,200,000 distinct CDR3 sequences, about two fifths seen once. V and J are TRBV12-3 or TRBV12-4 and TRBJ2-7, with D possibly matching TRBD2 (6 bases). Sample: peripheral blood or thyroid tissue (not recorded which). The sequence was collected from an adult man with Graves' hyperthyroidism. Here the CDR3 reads CASSFRWEEDEQYF. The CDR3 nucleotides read TGTGCCAGCAGTTTTCGGTGGGAGGAGGACGAGCAGTACTTC.